The 21 T cell receptor beta chains below were found in one sample sequenced in a study of Ad26.COV2.S vaccination and SARS-CoV-2 variants (dated by TCRdb to the early 2020s). The library was built by means of the immunoSEQ multiplex PCR assay. In TCRdb, the immuneACCESS table is reduced to in-frame sequences with V and J assigned. These tables do not hold every clone; where another copy was compared, an unresolved V gene accounts for under half, and the others remain unexplained. This sample has around 100,000 clones in its table, and around 82% of those were observed once. The ten biggest clones cover approximately 16% of the sample. The sample's time point, from its label and the paper: individuals recovered from natural SARS-CoV-2 infection. The sequencing here drew on peripheral blood, taken after recovery from COVID-19. The receptors originated from a human donor who had recovered from COVID-19.

The rearrangement joins TRBV5-4 to TRBJ2-1, with 7 positions matching TRBD2. Looked up from germline, CDR1 is SGHNT and CDR2 is YYREEE (reference sequence). V trimming: 0 bases; J trimming: 7 bases; junction bases outside the gene matches: 10. This CDR3 contains 16 residues. CDR3 nucleotide sequence: TGTGCCAGCAGCTTGGCCGGGAGGAACGTTAGGAATGAGCAGTTCTTC. Translating it yields CASSLAGRNVRNEQFF.

The chain combines TRBV27 with TRBJ2-7; 10 nucleotides agree with TRBD2. Germline V gene lookup returns CDR1 MNHEY and CDR2 SMNVEV (reference sequence). The CDR3 is made up of 13 amino acids. Trimming took 6 bases from V and 4 from J; bases not matched to a gene: 3. The CDR3 here is CASRLAGRYEQYF. The CDR3 DNA reads TGTGCCAGCAGACTAGCGGGACGGTACGAGCAGTACTTC.

The chain combines TRBV24-1 with TRBJ2-2; D possibly corresponds to TRBD2 (6 bases). Per the germline V gene, CDR1 is KGHDR and CDR2 is SFDVKD. The CDR3 totals 13 residues. V was trimmed by 5 bases and J by 6 bases, leaving 9 bases between them. CDR3 coding DNA: TGTGCCACCAGTGTTTGGGGGGCCGGGGAGCTGTTTTTT. This codes for CATSVWGAGELFF.

Note on this clone: Within the sample, other DNA sequences also encode this same CDR3. The rearrangement joins TRBV9 to TRBJ1-3; possibly TRBD1 for D (6 bases). Trimming removed 2 bases at V and 0 bases at J, with 9 bases between. This CDR3 contains 15 residues. The germline V gene has CDR1 SGDLS and CDR2 YYNGEE. CDR3 region: CASSVVGGSGNTIYF. CDR3 DNA: TGTGCCAGCAGCGTCGTAGGGGGCTCTGGAAACACCATATATTTT.

This chain connects TRBV27 to TRBJ1-2; D possibly corresponds to TRBD1 (5 bases). The CDR3 is 14 residues long. Trimming left V 5 bases short and J 4 bases short, with 14 bases between. From germline, CDR1 is MNHEY and CDR2 SMNVEV (reference sequence). This chain's CDR3 is CASSKAGGGYGYTF. The CDR3 DNA follows: TGTGCCAGCAGTAAGGCCGGTGGGGGCTATGGCTACACCTTC.

The CDR3 DNA reads as TGTGCCAGCAGTCCCCGGACAGACTATAGCAATCAGCCCCAGCATTTT. Residues: CASSPRTDYSNQPQHF. This chain links TRBV28 with TRBJ1-5, with D perhaps matching TRBD1 (6 bases). This CDR3 has 16 amino acids. Germline V gene lookup returns CDR1 MDHEN and CDR2 SYDVKM. Between the trimmed V and J ends, which lost 5 bases and 0 bases, there was a span of 14 bases.

The chain recombines TRBV4-3 with TRBJ2-3, with 7 nucleotides matching TRBD2. This CDR3 comprises 17 residues. Trimming removed 4 bases from V and 0 bases from J; junction bases left unmatched: 10. Germline V lookup: CDR1 LGHNA, CDR2 YSLEER. Written as DNA, the CDR3 is TGCGCCAGCAGCCTCCAACCCGCGGGGGATAGCACAGATACGCAGTATTTT. It codes for CASSLQPAGDSTDTQYF.

The rearrangement joins TRBV4-2 to TRBJ2-1, with 7 bases matching TRBD2. From germline, CDR1 is LGHNA and CDR2 YNFKEQ. The ends lost 2 bases at V and 5 bases at J; junction bases unmatched: 18. The CDR3 totals 19 residues. The CDR3 region is CASSQHPPDSGRGDNEQFF. CDR3 sequence (DNA): TGTGCCAGCAGCCAACATCCGCCCGATAGCGGGCGCGGGGACAATGAGCAGTTCTTC.

In this sample, this clone turned up once. The genes are TRBV13 and TRBJ2-3; TRBD2 agrees at 10 bases. This CDR3 contains 17 residues. After removal of 10 bases from V and 6 bases from J, the junction contained 19 bases not matched to a gene. Germline V gene lookup returns CDR1 PRHDT and CDR2 FYEKMQ (reference sequence). The CDR3 DNA sequence: TGTGCCAACGCACGCAGACAAGCGGGAGGGGGTGTGGATACGCAGTATTTT. Protein product: CANARRQAGGGVDTQYF.

The CDR3 region is CASSLGNYEQYF. The DNA for the CDR3 is TGTGCCAGCAGCTTAGGGAACTACGAGCAGTACTTC. The chain combines TRBV11-2 with TRBJ2-7; D unresolved. The CDR3 is 12 amino acids. V gave up 1 base and J gave up 3 bases, with 4 bases separating them. Germline V lookup: CDR1 SGHAT, CDR2 FQNNGV.

In this sample, this clone turned up once. This chain uses TRBV10-2 with TRBJ1-1; 7 nucleotides align to TRBD1. The CDR3 has 13 amino acids. Germline trimming cut 7 bases from V and 7 bases from J; bases unmatched to any gene: 9. The V gene's germline CDR1 is WSHSY and CDR2 SAAADI. Here the CDR3 DNA reads TGCGCCAGCATCCAACAGGGGAATGTTGAAGCTTTCTTT. Its protein product is CASIQQGNVEAFF.

Only one count was recorded for this clone. The chain combines TRBV28 with TRBJ1-1; 7 bases map to TRBD1. The CDR3 spans 16 residues. The germline V gene has CDR1 MDHEN and CDR2 SYDVKM. Trimming cost V 6 bases and J 5 bases; bases outside gene matches: 15. The CDR3 region is CASSPPLVRGRTEAFF. In DNA, the CDR3 is TGTGCCAGCAGCCCCCCCCTAGTCAGGGGGAGGACTGAAGCTTTCTTT. Full variable domain (remainder filled in from reference TRBV28 and TRBJ1-1): DVKVTQSSRYLVKRTGEKVFLECVQDMDHENMFWYRQDPGLGLRLIYFSYDVKMKEKGDIPEGYSVSREKKERFSLILESASTNQTSMYLCASSPPLVRGRTEAFFGQGTRLTVV.

The CDR3, as DNA: TGTGCCAGCAGCTTAGGCCTCTACAATGAGCAGTTCTTC. Translation gives CASSLGLYNEQFF. The V gene is TRBV7-2, the J gene TRBJ2-1, with no clear D. The CDR3 is made up of 13 amino acids. Trimming stripped 1 base from V and 3 bases from J, with 4 bases between. Germline V gives CDR1 SGHTA, CDR2 FQGNSA.

CDR3: CASSLGSGTDTQYF. CDR3 nucleotide sequence: TGTGCCAGTAGTCTGGGCTCCGGCACAGATACGCAGTATTTT. The chain has TRBV19 and TRBJ2-3, with D unclear. Germline-derived CDR1 and CDR2 are LNHDA and SQIVND (reference sequence). Trimming took 5 bases from V and 1 from J, leaving 10 bases between them. CDR3 length: 14 residues. Variable domain in full (rest from reference TRBV19 and TRBJ2-3): DGGITQSPKYLFRKEGQNVTLSCEQNLNHDAMYWYRQDPGQGLRLIYYSQIVNDFQKGDIAEGYSVSREKKESFPLTVTSAQKNPTAFYLCASSLGSGTDTQYFGPGTRLTVL.

The chain has TRBV29-1 and TRBJ2-7; D not certain. V was cut by 3 bases and J by 4 bases, with 10 bases left in between. Germline values: CDR1 SQVTM, CDR2 ANQGSEA. The CDR3 is 12 residues long. The DNA for the CDR3 is TGCAGCGTTGAGGATTTTATGTACGAGCAGTACTTC. Encoded protein: CSVEDFMYEQYF.

The chain couples TRBV3-1 (or the pseudogene TRBV3-2) to TRBJ1-1; 9 bases match TRBD1. CDR1 is LGHDT and CDR2 is YNNKEL in the germline V gene (reference sequence). V lost 11 bases and J lost 2; bases outside the gene matches: 9. The CDR3 contains 14 residues. CDR3 region: CASRRGQGNTEAFF. The CDR3 nucleotides read TGTGCCTCGAGGAGGGGACAGGGCAACACTGAAGCTTTCTTT.

CDR3 residues: CASSQSGQGAGNTIYF. Here the CDR3 DNA reads TGTGCCAGCAGCCAATCGGGACAGGGAGCTGGAAACACCATATATTTT. The V and J genes are TRBV7-9 and TRBJ1-3; 9 positions agree with TRBD1. J gave up 2 bases and V 5 bases, and 7 bases lay outside the gene matches. The CDR3 extends over 16 amino acids. The V gene's germline CDR1 is SEHNR and CDR2 FQNEAQ (reference sequence).

The chain couples TRBV29-1 to TRBJ1-1, with D unresolved. The ends were cut back, 4 bases at V and 0 bases at J, with 9 bases in the middle. Looked up from germline, CDR1 is SQVTM and CDR2 is ANQGSEA. The CDR3 loop spans 13 amino acids. The CDR3 region has the DNA TGCAGCGTTGTCCGACAATTGAACACTGAAGCTTTCTTT. Its translation is CSVVRQLNTEAFF.

The chain employs TRBV19 and TRBJ1-2, with TRBD1 as a possible D gene (5 bases). Trimming took 5 bases from V and 4 from J, leaving 11 bases between them. Germline V gene data show CDR1 as LNHDA and CDR2 as SQIVND (reference sequence). The CDR3 has 13 residues. CDR3 loop: CASSAGTIYGYTF. The CDR3, as DNA: TGTGCCAGTAGTGCCGGGACCATCTATGGCTACACCTTC.

The V and J genes are TRBV29-1 and TRBJ2-2; tentative D call: TRBD1 (6 bases). Trimming removed 6 bases from V and 4 bases from J, with 12 bases in between. Germline values: CDR1 SQVTM, CDR2 ANQGSEA. This CDR3 has 13 residues. CDR3 protein: CSVRTQGTGELFF. In DNA form, the CDR3 reads TGCAGCGTCCGGACACAGGGCACCGGGGAGCTGTTTTTT.

The chain combines TRBV6-2 or TRBV6-3 with TRBJ2-1; TRBD2 aligns across 7 bases. Germline V gives CDR1 MNHEY, CDR2 SVGEGT. The CDR3 extends over 14 amino acids. Trimming removed 5 bases from V and 3 bases from J; junction bases left unmatched: 4. In DNA form, the CDR3 reads TGTGCCAGCAGTCCAGCGGGGAGCTACAATGAGCAGTTCTTC. It yields the protein CASSPAGSYNEQFF.